Listed below are T cell receptor beta chains from one sample, sequenced in a study of blood T cell repertoires in COVID-19. Sequencing was performed with immunoSEQ multiplex PCR; in TCRdb, only in-frame clones are kept and a portion is missing. The sample has more than 65,000 clones, more than 80% seen once. Sequenced input: peripheral blood. The origin of the receptors is a man older than 75 with acute or convalescent COVID-19. Both conserved end residues are part of each CDR3. D genes are given only for firm matches. Size is stated for part of the rows, as once, few or many counts, or as a class when the clone is expanded.

d_call	clone_size	v_call	j_call	cdr3_aa	cdr3_nt
.	.	TRBV28	TRBJ1-2	CASGHGQREKGYTF	TGTGCCAGCGGCCACGGCCAGCGGGAGAAAGGCTACACCTTC
.	.	TRBV7-2	TRBJ1-5	CASSPQSGDTHQPQHF	TGTGCCAGCAGCCCACAAAGCGGGGACACCCATCAGCCCCAGCATTTT
TRBD1	once	TRBV19	TRBJ1-6	CASSTGTANSPLHF	TGTGCCAGTAGTACCGGGACAGCTAATTCACCCCTCCACTTT
.	.	TRBV29-1	TRBJ2-3	CSVGLDGTDTQYF	TGCAGCGTTGGACTAGATGGGACGGATACGCAGTATTTT
.	.	TRBV11-2	TRBJ2-7	CASGDSEGFYEQYF	TGTGCCAGCGGAGATAGCGAGGGCTTCTACGAGCAGTACTTC
TRBD2	.	TRBV4-3	TRBJ2-3	CASSQDTRTSGRRGDTQYF	TGCGCCAGCAGCCAAGACACCCGGACTAGCGGGAGGAGGGGGGATACGCAGTATTTT
.	.	TRBV5-1	TRBJ2-3	CASSFRGPTDTQYF	TGCGCCAGCAGCTTCAGGGGCCCCACAGATACGCAGTATTTT
.	.	TRBV9	TRBJ1-1	CASRGAGETEAFF	TGTGCCAGCAGAGGGGCAGGGGAGACTGAAGCTTTCTTT
TRBD1	.	TRBV5-1	TRBJ1-6	CASSLTGGLNSPLHF	TGCGCCAGCAGCTTGACAGGGGGCCTTAATTCACCCCTCCACTTT
.	.	TRBV28	TRBJ1-5	CASSLLHQPQHF	TGTGCCAGCAGCCTACTTCATCAGCCCCAGCATTTT
.	.	TRBV2	TRBJ2-2	CASSGQAPTGELFF	TGTGCCAGCAGTGGCCAAGCACCCACCGGGGAGCTGTTTTTT
TRBD1	.	TRBV28	TRBJ2-7	CASSSGQGAREQYF	TGTGCCAGCAGTTCCGGACAGGGGGCGCGCGAGCAGTACTTC
TRBD1	.	TRBV2	TRBJ2-5	CASRTTGARGETQYF	TGTGCCAGCAGGACCACAGGGGCCCGTGGGGAGACCCAGTACTTC
.	.	TRBV12-3/TRBV12-4	TRBJ2-2	CASRPSVTGELFF	TGTGCCAGCAGACCTAGCGTCACCGGGGAGCTGTTTTTT
.	.	TRBV19	TRBJ2-4	CASSIDPAGMIQYF	TGTGCCAGTAGTATAGATCCTGCAGGGATGATTCAGTACTTC
TRBD2	.	TRBV7-2	TRBJ2-1	CASRISGRDEQFF	TGTGCCAGCAGAATAAGCGGGAGGGATGAGCAGTTCTTC
TRBD2	.	TRBV7-7	TRBJ2-2	CASSPIAGTYTGELFF	TGTGCCAGCAGCCCCATAGCGGGCACGTACACCGGGGAGCTGTTTTTT
TRBD1	.	TRBV10-2	TRBJ2-1	CASSDNRDRVYNEQFF	TGCGCCAGCAGTGACAACCGGGACAGGGTGTACAATGAGCAGTTCTTC
.	.	TRBV9	TRBJ2-3	CASSVEAGGNTDTQYF	TGTGCCAGCAGCGTAGAGGCCGGGGGTAACACAGATACGCAGTATTTT
TRBD1	.	TRBV10-3	TRBJ2-1	CAISESTGGRWLGEQFF	TGTGCCATCAGTGAGTCGACAGGGGGCAGGTGGTTGGGAGAGCAGTTCTTC
.	few	TRBV21-1	TRBJ2-1	CASSKVEREGNEQFF	TGTGCCAGCAGCAAAGTGGAGCGGGAGGGCAATGAGCAGTTCTTC
TRBD1	.	TRBV2	TRBJ1-1	CASRARQGMNTEAFF	TGTGCCAGCAGGGCGAGACAGGGGATGAACACTGAAGCTTTCTTT
.	.	TRBV21-1	TRBJ2-3	CASSNRDRGLADTQYF	TGTGCCAGCAGCAATAGGGACAGGGGGCTCGCAGATACGCAGTATTTT
TRBD2	.	TRBV6-2/TRBV6-3	TRBJ2-3	CASSWVTSGSTDTQYF	TGTGCCAGCAGTTGGGTGACTAGCGGCAGCACAGATACGCAGTATTTT
TRBD2	once	TRBV7-9	TRBJ2-5	CASSPSGGQETQYF	TGTGCCAGCAGCCCGTCGGGGGGCCAAGAGACCCAGTACTTC
.	few	TRBV9	TRBJ2-3	CASSVGNSDTQYF	TGTGCCAGCAGCGTCGGGAACTCGGATACGCAGTATTTT
.	.	TRBV28	TRBJ2-5	CASSFVSTGRRDQYF	TGTGCCAGCAGTTTCGTATCTACAGGGCGAAGGGACCAGTACTTC
.	.	TRBV3-1/TRBV3-2	TRBJ2-1	CASSQDGRGWAYNEQFF	TGTGCCAGCAGCCAAGACGGAAGGGGCTGGGCCTACAATGAGCAGTTCTTC
TRBD1	.	TRBV4-1	TRBJ2-5	CPSSRQGNPQETQYF	TGCCCCAGCAGCCGACAGGGTAACCCCCAAGAGACCCAGTACTTC
.	.	TRBV7-2	TRBJ2-5	CASSFQGGGQETQYF	TGTGCCAGCAGCTTTCAAGGGGGGGGGCAAGAGACCCAGTACTTC
.	.	TRBV6-4	TRBJ1-4	CASSESGEGKLFF	TGTGCCAGCAGCGAGAGCGGGGAGGGGAAACTGTTTTTT
.	.	TRBV6-2/TRBV6-3	TRBJ2-3	CASSPLRDTQYF	TGTGCCAGCAGCCCGCTCAGGGATACGCAGTATTTT
.	.	TRBV14	TRBJ2-5	CASSPLTAQETQYF	TGTGCCAGCAGTCCACTGACAGCACAAGAGACCCAGTACTTC
.	.	TRBV28	TRBJ1-5	CASSLLVGANQPQHF	TGTGCCAGCAGTTTATTGGTAGGGGCCAATCAGCCCCAGCATTTT
TRBD2	.	TRBV3-1/TRBV3-2	TRBJ2-1	CASSSGSGGAYNEQFF	TGTGCCAGCAGCTCGGGGAGCGGGGGCGCCTACAATGAGCAGTTCTTC
.	.	TRBV19	TRBJ2-7	CASSIGYTSYEQYF	TGTGCCAGTAGTATAGGTTACACCTCCTACGAGCAGTACTTC
TRBD1	.	TRBV5-1	TRBJ1-4	CASSFRDRPNEKLFF	TGCGCCAGCAGCTTCCGGGACAGGCCTAATGAAAAACTGTTTTTT
TRBD1	.	TRBV5-4	TRBJ2-7	CASSLGTGEPYQQYF	TGTGCCAGCAGCTTGGGGACAGGGGAACCTTATCAGCAGTACTTC
.	.	TRBV3-1/TRBV3-2	TRBJ2-1	CASSQVSQGRGYNEQFF	TGTGCCAGCAGCCAAGTGAGTCAAGGGAGAGGCTACAATGAGCAGTTCTTC
TRBD1	.	TRBV18	TRBJ2-7	CASSPSGGVMDEQYF	TGTGCCAGCTCACCTTCAGGGGGCGTAATGGACGAGCAGTACTTC
.	.	TRBV6-4	TRBJ2-5	CANPKGSFQETQYF	TGTGCCAACCCTAAGGGGTCATTCCAAGAGACCCAGTACTTC
.	.	TRBV7-2	TRBJ2-6	CASSLVGRGSGANVLTF	TGTGCCAGCAGCTTAGTTGGCAGGGGAAGTGGGGCCAACGTCCTGACTTTC
.	.	TRBV5-4	TRBJ2-2	CASSLVRAANTGELFF	TGTGCCAGCAGCTTGGTGAGGGCAGCGAACACCGGGGAGCTGTTTTTT
.	.	TRBV27	TRBJ2-7	CASSLSAGTYYEQYF	TGTGCCAGCAGTCTTTCGGCGGGTACCTACTACGAGCAGTACTTC